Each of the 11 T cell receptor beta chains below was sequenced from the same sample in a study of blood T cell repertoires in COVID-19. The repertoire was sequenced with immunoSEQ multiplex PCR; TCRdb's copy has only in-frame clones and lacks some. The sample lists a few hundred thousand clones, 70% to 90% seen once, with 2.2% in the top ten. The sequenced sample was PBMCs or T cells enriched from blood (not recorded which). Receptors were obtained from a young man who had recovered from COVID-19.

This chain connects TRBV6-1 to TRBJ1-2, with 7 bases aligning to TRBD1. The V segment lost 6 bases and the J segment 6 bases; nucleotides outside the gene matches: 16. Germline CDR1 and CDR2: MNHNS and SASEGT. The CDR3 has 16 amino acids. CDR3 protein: CASRENNRGPLNGYTF. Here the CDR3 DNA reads TGTGCCAGCAGAGAAAATAACAGGGGCCCTCTGAATGGCTACACCTTC.

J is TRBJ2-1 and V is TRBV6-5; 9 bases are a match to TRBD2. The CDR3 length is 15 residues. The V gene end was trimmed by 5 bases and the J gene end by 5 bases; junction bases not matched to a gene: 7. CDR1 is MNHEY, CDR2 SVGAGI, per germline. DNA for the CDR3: TGTGCCAGCAGTCGACCGGCTAGCGGGGACAATGAGCAGTTCTTC. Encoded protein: CASSRPASGDNEQFF.

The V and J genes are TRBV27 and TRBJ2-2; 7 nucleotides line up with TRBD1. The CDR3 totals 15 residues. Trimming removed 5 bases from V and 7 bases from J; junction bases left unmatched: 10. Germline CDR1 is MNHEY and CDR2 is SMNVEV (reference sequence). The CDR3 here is CASSPRTGRGGELFF. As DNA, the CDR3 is TGTGCCAGCAGTCCTAGGACAGGAAGAGGCGGGGAGCTGTTTTTT.

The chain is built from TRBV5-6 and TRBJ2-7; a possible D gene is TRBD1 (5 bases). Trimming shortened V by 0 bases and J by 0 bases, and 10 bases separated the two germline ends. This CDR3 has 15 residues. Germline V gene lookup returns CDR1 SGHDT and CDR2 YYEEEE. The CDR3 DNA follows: TGTGCCAGCAGCTTGGGGACACAACCCTCCTACGAGCAGTACTTC. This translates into CASSLGTQPSYEQYF. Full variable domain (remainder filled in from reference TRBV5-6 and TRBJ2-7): DAGVTQSPTHLIKTRGQQVTLRCSPKSGHDTVSWYQQALGQGPQFIFQYYEEEERQRGNFPDRFSGHQFPNYSSELNVNALLLGDSALYLCASSLGTQPSYEQYFGPGTRLTVT.

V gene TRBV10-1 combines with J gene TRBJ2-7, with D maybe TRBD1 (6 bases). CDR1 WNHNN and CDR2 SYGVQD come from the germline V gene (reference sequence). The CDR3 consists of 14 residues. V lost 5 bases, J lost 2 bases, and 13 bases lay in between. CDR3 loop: CASSLGTFPYEQYF. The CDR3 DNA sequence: TGCGCCAGCAGTTTAGGGACATTCCCCTACGAGCAGTACTTC.

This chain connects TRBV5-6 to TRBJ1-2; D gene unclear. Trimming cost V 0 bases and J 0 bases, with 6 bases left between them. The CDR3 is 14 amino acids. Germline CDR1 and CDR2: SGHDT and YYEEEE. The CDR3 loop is CASSLGPANYGYTF. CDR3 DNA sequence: TGTGCCAGCAGCTTGGGGCCAGCTAACTATGGCTACACCTTC.

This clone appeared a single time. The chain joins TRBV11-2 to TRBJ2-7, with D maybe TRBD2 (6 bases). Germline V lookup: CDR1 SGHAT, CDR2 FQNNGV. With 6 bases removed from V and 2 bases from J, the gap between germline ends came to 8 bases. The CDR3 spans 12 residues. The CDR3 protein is CASRGGAYEQYF. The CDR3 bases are TGTGCCAGCAGAGGCGGGGCCTACGAGCAGTACTTC.

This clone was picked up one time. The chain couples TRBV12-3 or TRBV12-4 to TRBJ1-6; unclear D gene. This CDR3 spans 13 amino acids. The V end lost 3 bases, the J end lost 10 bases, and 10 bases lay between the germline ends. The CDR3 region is CASSFSWRSPLHF. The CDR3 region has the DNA TGTGCCAGCAGTTTCTCATGGAGATCACCCCTCCACTTT.

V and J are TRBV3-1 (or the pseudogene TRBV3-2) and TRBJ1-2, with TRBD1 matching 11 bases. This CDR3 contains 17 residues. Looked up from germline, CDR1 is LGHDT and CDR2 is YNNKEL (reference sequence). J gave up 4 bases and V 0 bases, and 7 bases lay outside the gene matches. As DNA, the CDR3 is TGTGCCAGCAGCCAAGAGTTTTGGACAGGGGGCTGCTATGGCTACACCTTC. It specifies CASSQEFWTGGCYGYTF.

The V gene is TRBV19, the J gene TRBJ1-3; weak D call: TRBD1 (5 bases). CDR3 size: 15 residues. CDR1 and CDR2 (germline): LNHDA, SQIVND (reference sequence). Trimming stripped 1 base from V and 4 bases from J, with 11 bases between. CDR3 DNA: TGTGCCAGTAGTATAGGCCAGGGTTCCGGAAACACCATATATTTT. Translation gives CASSIGQGSGNTIYF.

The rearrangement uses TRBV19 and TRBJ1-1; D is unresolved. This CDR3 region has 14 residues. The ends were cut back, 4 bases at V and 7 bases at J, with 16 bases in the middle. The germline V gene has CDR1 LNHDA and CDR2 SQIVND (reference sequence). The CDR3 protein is CASSTWTGSGEAFF. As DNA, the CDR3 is TGTGCCAGTAGTACTTGGACGGGCAGCGGTGAAGCTTTCTTT. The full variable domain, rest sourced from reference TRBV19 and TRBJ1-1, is DGGITQSPKYLFRKEGQNVTLSCEQNLNHDAMYWYRQDPGQGLRLIYYSQIVNDFQKGDIAEGYSVSREKKESFPLTVTSAQKNPTAFYLCASSTWTGSGEAFFGQGTRLTVV.